The TCR beta chain described here comes from a study of vaccination effects on CD4 cells after COVID-19 (dated by TCRdb to between 2020 and 2023). The study in broad terms: Each participant got two doses of an mRNA SARS-CoV-2 vaccine, either BNT162b2 or mRNA-1273. The study compared SARS-CoV-2 spike-specific CD4+ TCR repertoires before and after mRNA vaccination in COVID-19 convalescent patients and infection-naive vaccine recipients. A total of over nine COVID-19 convalescent patients and several SARS-CoV-2-naive healthy vaccine recipients were included in the full study. Cultures from other donors in the study were sequenced using the Oncomine TCR Beta short-read assay on an Illumina iSeq 100. Study-level results and caveats: Limitations of the study were the small number of convalescent patients and the absence of early post-infection timepoints. Both infection-induced and vaccine-induced clones contracted markedly at late post-vaccination timepoints, which is consistent with waning T cell responses. In healthy vaccine recipients, vaccine-induced clones were almost all SARS-CoV-2 mono-reactive, with only 1 of 255 cross-reactive with common cold coronaviruses.

Library method: the immunoSEQ multiplex PCR assay. DNA from the cultured, isolated CD4+ T cells was subjected to TCR beta CDR3 sequencing. On the authors' methods: Non-productive TCR sequences were removed, reads were trimmed to the CDR3 region, and CDR3s of at least 7 amino acids were retained. The MANAFEST web app was used to identify antigen-specific clonotypes by comparing expansion in peptide wells with expansion in reference cultures. To count as positive, a clone had to show expansion at FDR<0.05 compared with the reference and with all other wells, an odds ratio above 5, and a frequency above 0.1% in two replicate wells. A clonotype was defined as cross-reactive if the clonotype was significantly expanded both in SARS-CoV-2 spike wells and in at least one common cold coronavirus spike condition. Using the stringdist R package, CDR3 similarity was measured by Levenshtein distance, and unrooted trees were constructed with ape in R 3.6.1. TCRdb took this table from immuneACCESS and kept in-frame rearrangements with V and J called. Such tables lack part of the clones; where checked against another copy, unresolved V genes explain under half of the gap, and the rest is unexplained. V and J calls plus clone size are reproduced from that table; the DNA served to infer D and trimming. This sample gives fewer than 85,000 clones in total; around 76% of them show up just once. 10% to 13% of the sample rests with the top ten.

The CDR3 has 17 amino acids, counting the end cysteine and phenylalanine. Just the 51-base CDR3 DNA is kept, in frame starting at base 1. Ends trimmed: V by 3 bases, J by 2 bases; bases unmatched to a gene: 8. For CDR1 and CDR2, the germline V gene lists KGHDR and SFDVKD. Remarks on this clone: There is no known antigen for this receptor. Per-nucleotide qualities are absent, and no much larger clonotype sits a single base away.

The ViraFEST assay stimulated PBMC with viral peptide pools and then used TCR sequencing to identify antigen-specific CD4+ T cell clonotypes by expansion. After approximately eleven days of culture, CD4+ T cells were isolated with the EasySep CD4+ T cell isolation kit. None of the healthy vaccine recipients had a prior SARS-CoV-2 infection, which was confirmed by nucleocapsid antibody tests that came back negative both before and after vaccination. Two million PBMC per well were cultured in IMDM with about 5.4% human AB serum, 8.5 to 10 IU/ml IL-2 and gentamicin, plus 10 ug/ml peptides. Half of the culture medium was replaced with fresh IL-2-containing medium on days 3 and 7. Each peptide stimulation condition was cultured in triplicate wells unless otherwise noted. PBMC were separated from whole blood using Ficoll-Paque Plus gradient centrifugation and were then either cryopreserved at -140C or used fresh. The overlapping peptide pools covered the spike proteins of SARS-CoV-2 as well as those of the common cold coronaviruses HCoV-NL63, HCoV-OC43 and HCoV-229E. The QIAamp micro DNA kit was used to extract genomic DNA from the cultured CD4+ T cells.

The rearranged chain carries TRBV24-1 and TRBJ2-3; the junction holds 9 bases that match TRBD1. The TCR sequence derives from a human donor who received a COVID-19 vaccine. The specimen was CD4+ T cells from PBMCs cultured with SARS-CoV-2 spike peptides, collected before COVID-19 vaccination. Taken with the paper, the label for cell subset or site translates to: SARS-CoV-2 spike overlapping peptide pool stimulation. The sequenced DNA is TGTGCCACCAGTGATCTTCCGGACAGGGGATCCACAGATACGCAGTATTTT. The resulting protein is CATSDLPDRGSTDTQYF.